This T cell receptor (beta chain) was recorded in a study of cytomegalovirus exposure and HLA in healthy donors. The study, taken as a whole, reports: As confirmed in vitro, a few CMV-associated chains were specific for CMV antigens. Both high specificity and high sensitivity reportedly marked the classifier's diagnosis of cytomegalovirus status.

A word on this clone: Its target is not known.

This CDR3 has 16 residues. Per the germline V gene, CDR1 is PRHDT and CDR2 is FYEKMQ (reference sequence). V dropped 1 base and J dropped 0 bases, with 11 bases sitting between them. TCRdb keeps only in-frame clones here, not all; method: immunoSEQ multiplex PCR. The sample has about 180,000 clones, 75% to 90% seen once; the top ten hold roughly 15%. The V and J genes are TRBV13 and TRBJ2-3, with D uncertain. The sample taken for sequencing was PBMCs. This receptor was taken from a man aged 18 to 29 in good health and CMV-seropositive. CDR3 region: CASSLDYGSSTDTQYF. Written as DNA, the CDR3 is TGTGCCAGCAGCTTAGATTACGGTAGCAGCACAGATACGCAGTATTTT.